Below, 7 T cell receptor beta chains from the same sample are listed, as sequenced in a study of OX40 agonist ivuxolimab in advanced cancers. Profiled with immunoSEQ multiplex PCR; TCRdb holds only in-frame clones, not every one. The sample consists of more than 45,000 clones, less than 90% of them appearing once. This specimen consisted of CD4+ or CD8+ T cells sorted from blood, obtained in a trial of the OX40 agonist ivuxolimab. The origin of the receptors is an adult with an advanced solid tumor such as melanoma, head and neck, liver or kidney cancer.

The chain has TRBV6-1 and TRBJ1-3; 8 bases are shared with TRBD1. Losses at the gene ends were 3 bases for V and 1 base for J; bases not matched to a gene: 8. Germline V gene lookup returns CDR1 MNHNS and CDR2 SASEGT. The CDR3 contains 17 residues. The CDR3 region is CASSDPRQGRSGNTIYF. For the CDR3, the DNA is TGTGCCAGCAGTGACCCCCGACAGGGGAGGTCTGGAAACACCATATATTTT.

This sequence joins TRBV28 and TRBJ1-1, with D perhaps TRBD1 (5 bases). There are 16 residues in the CDR3. CDR1 and CDR2 (germline): MDHEN, SYDVKM. V lost 4 bases to trimming and J lost 5 bases, with 20 bases between them. The CDR3 here is CASSSQWGGGDTEAFF. For the CDR3, the DNA is TGTGCCAGCAGTTCCCAGTGGGGCGGAGGCGATACTGAAGCTTTCTTT.

The chain uses TRBV7-9 and TRBJ2-1, with D maybe TRBD1 (6 bases). This CDR3 is built from 15 residues. Trimming shortened V by 5 bases and J by 7 bases, and 18 bases separated the two germline ends. Per germline, CDR1 SEHNR and CDR2 FQNEAQ (reference sequence). The CDR3 DNA reads TGTGCCAGCAGCCTACAGGGAATGGCCCCTAATGAGCAGTTCTTC. Translation: CASSLQGMAPNEQFF.

V gene TRBV28 combines with J gene TRBJ2-1; 11 bases map to TRBD2. This CDR3 is built from 13 residues. Germline CDR1 and CDR2: MDHEN and SYDVKM. After removal of 1 base from V and 15 bases from J, the junction contained 5 bases not matched to a gene. CDR3 DNA: TGTGCCAGCAGTTTATTTAGCGGGGGGGTTGGGTTCTTC. This sequence encodes CASSLFSGGVGFF. Drawing the rest from reference TRBV28 and TRBJ2-1, the complete variable domain is DVKVTQSSRYLVKRTGEKVFLECVQDMDHENMFWYRQDPGLGLRLIYFSYDVKMKEKGDIPEGYSVSREKKERFSLILESASTNQTSMYLCASSLFSGGVGFFGPGTRLTVL.

V and J are TRBV6-5 and TRBJ1-3; D gene ambiguous. This CDR3 contains 14 residues. Germline CDR1 reads MNHEY; CDR2 reads SVGAGI. V lost 10 bases to trimming and J lost 4 bases, with 17 bases between them. CDR3 in DNA: TGTGCCACCCTGGATGGTAGGAACGGAAACACCATATATTTT. Protein sequence: CATLDGRNGNTIYF.

The chain carries TRBV5-4 and TRBJ1-5; D ambiguous. The CDR3 totals 12 residues. Deletions cut 3 bases from V and 9 bases from J, with 10 bases between. Germline CDR1 reads SGHNT; CDR2 reads YYREEE (reference sequence). CDR3 amino acids: CASSSQSGPQHF. The CDR3, as DNA: TGTGCCAGCAGCTCCCAATCCGGGCCCCAGCATTTT.

This clone was counted once. The genes are TRBV11-2 and TRBJ1-2; D gene uncertain. V shed 1 base and J shed 6 bases, with 15 bases lying between them. The CDR3 is made up of 15 amino acids. Germline lookup yields CDR1 SGHAT and CDR2 FQNNGV. Written as DNA, the CDR3 is TGTGCCAGCAGCTTAGTGTTTGGGCCGATGCATGGCTACACCTTC. This encodes CASSLVFGPMHGYTF.